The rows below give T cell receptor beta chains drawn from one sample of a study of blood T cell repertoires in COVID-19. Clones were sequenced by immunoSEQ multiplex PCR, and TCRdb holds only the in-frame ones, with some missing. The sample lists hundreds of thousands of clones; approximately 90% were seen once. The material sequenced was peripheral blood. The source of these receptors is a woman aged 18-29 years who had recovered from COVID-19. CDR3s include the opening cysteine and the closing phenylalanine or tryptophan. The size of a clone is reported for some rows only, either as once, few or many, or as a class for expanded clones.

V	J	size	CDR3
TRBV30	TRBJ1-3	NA	CASDREGNTIYF
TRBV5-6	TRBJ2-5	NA	CASSSTRGGLGETQYF
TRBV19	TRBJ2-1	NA	CASSIGLAGAEQFF
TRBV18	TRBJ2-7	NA	CASSRDRGDYEQYF
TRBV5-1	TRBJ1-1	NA	CASSITDTEAFF
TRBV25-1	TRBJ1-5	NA	CASSEFVGDTYQPQHF
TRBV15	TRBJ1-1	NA	CATSSPRDINTEAFF
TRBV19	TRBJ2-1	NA	CASSLPQGHSYNEQFF
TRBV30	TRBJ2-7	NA	CSWAPGGPGYEQYF
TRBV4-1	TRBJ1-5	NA	CASSQVPYSNQPQHF
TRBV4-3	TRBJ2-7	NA	CASSQDPATSEASYEQYF
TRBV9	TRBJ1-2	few	CASSADRAHGYTF
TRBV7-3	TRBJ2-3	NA	CASSLEWREPTDTQYF
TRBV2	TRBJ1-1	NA	CASGRQGNTEAFF
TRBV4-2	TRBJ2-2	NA	CASSEGLAGLGKTGELFF
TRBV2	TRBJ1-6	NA	CASSEERGIYNSPLHF
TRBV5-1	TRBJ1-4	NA	CASSLGVRDREKLFF
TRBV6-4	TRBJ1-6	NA	CASSDRGNSPLHF
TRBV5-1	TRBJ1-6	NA	CASSLPQGSYSPLHF
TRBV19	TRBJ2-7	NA	CASSRGQTSYEQYF
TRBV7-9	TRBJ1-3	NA	CASSLPPGQGSGNTIYF
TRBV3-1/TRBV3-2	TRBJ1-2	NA	CASSQGPVGANYGYTF
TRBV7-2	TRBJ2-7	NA	CASSLAVSPGGANF
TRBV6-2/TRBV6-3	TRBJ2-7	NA	CASSPREGLLSYEQYF
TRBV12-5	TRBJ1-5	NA	CASGLPRQGHQPQHF
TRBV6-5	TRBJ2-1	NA	CASSSPEGRSYNEQFF
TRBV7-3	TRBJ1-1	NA	CASSPGQGTTEAFF
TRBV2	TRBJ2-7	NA	CASALAGYEQYF
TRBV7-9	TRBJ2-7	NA	CASSLGQGIYEQYF
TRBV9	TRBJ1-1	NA	CASSVLTSTEAFF
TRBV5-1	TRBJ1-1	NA	CASSWTPGFMNTEAFF
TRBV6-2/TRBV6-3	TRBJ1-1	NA	CASSYSRDTEAFF
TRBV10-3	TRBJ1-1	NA	CATSWGGGNTEAFF
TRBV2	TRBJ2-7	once	CASSEALAGGTYEQYF
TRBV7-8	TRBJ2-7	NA	CASSPGTGEYEQYF
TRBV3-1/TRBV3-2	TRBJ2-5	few	CASSPPGNQETQYF
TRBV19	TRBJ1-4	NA	CASRQKTGTNEKLFF
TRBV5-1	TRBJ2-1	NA	CASSLGTISSLNEQFF
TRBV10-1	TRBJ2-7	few	CASRSGQGIDEQYF
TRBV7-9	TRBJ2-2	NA	CASSFPSERGPSTGELFF
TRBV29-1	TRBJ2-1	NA	CSVDSLSHNEQFF
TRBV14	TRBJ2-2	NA	CASSQERIGELFF
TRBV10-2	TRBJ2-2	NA	CASSEPELSTGELFF
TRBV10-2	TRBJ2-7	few	CASMGQQSYEQYF
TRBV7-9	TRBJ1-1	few	CASSFLANIKNTEAFF
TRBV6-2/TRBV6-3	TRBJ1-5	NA	CASSSGVGRRINQPQHF
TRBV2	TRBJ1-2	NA	CASSVALVGYTF
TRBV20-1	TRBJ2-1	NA	CSASLAGGWYEQFF
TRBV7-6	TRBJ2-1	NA	CASSATSVYNEQFF
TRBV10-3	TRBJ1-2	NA	CAISRGDYGYTF
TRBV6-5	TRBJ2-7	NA	CASRTGAYEQYF
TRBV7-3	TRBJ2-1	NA	CASSLMASGDSDEQFF
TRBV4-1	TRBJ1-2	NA	CASSQGTPKKNYGYTF
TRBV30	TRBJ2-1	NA	CAWRDRDSHYNEQFF
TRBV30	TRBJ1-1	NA	CAWSLDRSTEAFF
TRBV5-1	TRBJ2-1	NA	CASSLIAGGPVNNEQFF
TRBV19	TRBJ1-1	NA	CASSTQGHNTEAFF
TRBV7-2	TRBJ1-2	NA	CASSFSFGTDYNGYTF
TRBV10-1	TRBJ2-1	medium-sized	CASSVLSGCSYNEQFF
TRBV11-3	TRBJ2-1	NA	CASSLGGTRTSGEQFF